Here is one T cell receptor (beta chain) with its context. What it binds is not known. Each CDR3 protein gets one entry after TCRdb re-called the 5' RACE reads with MiXCR. The table lists 1.5 million to 2 million distinct CDR3 sequences, roughly 35% of them singletons. This entry is derived from a study of identical twins. General study findings and limits: Cord blood beta clonotypes present at high abundance carried fewer insertions; no such pattern appeared in memory repertoires. Excess sharing between twins was weaker in beta out-of-frame sequences. Twin-shared out-of-frame alpha sequences showed excess low generation probability.

V gave up 7 bases and J gave up 4 bases, with 10 bases separating them. CDR1 SGHAT and CDR2 FQNNGV come from the germline V gene. The CDR3 runs 12 residues. The clonotype was recovered from a newborn girl in good health. The chain carries TRBV11-2 and TRBJ1-2; D gene unclear. What was sequenced was cord blood. CDR3 nucleotide sequence: TGTGCCAGCACCTTCGGACCCTATGGCTACACCTTC. This codes for CASTFGPYGYTF.